This TCR beta chain emerged from a study of response to subunit inactivated influenza vaccine. Study results and limitations: Authors suggested each seasonal flu vaccination may recruit only limited numbers of new T cells.

V was pared by 4 bases and J by 0 bases, with 15 bases of the junction left unmatched. This CDR3 comprises 19 residues. Germline V CDR1 and CDR2: SNHLY, FYNNEI. This clonotype has ten or more counts. Its antigen is not identified. TCRdb re-analysed the RT-PCR reads in MiXCR, keeping a single row per CDR3 protein. Here the sample spans fewer than 600,000 distinct CDR3 sequences, roughly 7.9% being singletons. The chain combines TRBV2 with TRBJ2-1; 7 nucleotides line up with TRBD2. The source of this sequence is a man between 50 and 69 years old who received an inactivated influenza vaccine. The source was PBMCs from blood, collected 23 to 25 months after vaccination. CDR3 sequence reads: CASSAWASGSSSSYNEQFF. CDR3 nucleotides: TGTGCCAGCAGTGCGTGGGCTAGCGGCTCCTCGAGCTCCTACAATGAGCAGTTCTTC.